This entry is about one TCR beta chain. Its antigen is still unknown. Qualities for individual bases were not recorded, and no much larger clone is one base off. V loses 5 bases at its end and J loses 6 bases; junction bases beyond the gene matches: 4. CDR1 and CDR2 were assigned from the germline V gene (reference sequence) as SEHNR and FQNEAQ. From the cysteine through the phenylalanine, the CDR3 covers 15 amino acids. This entry keeps only the CDR3 DNA: 45 bases, framed from base 1. Collaborating institutions collected whole blood in K2EDTA tubes following their own protocols. For TCRbeta analysis, collaborators shipped samples in one of three forms: frozen whole blood, isolated PBMCs, or DNA extracted from either of those sample types. This sample is drawn from a study of blood T cell repertoires in COVID-19 (dated by TCRdb to between 2020 and 2021). About the investigation overall: Samples covering the acute and convalescent phases of COVID-19 were provided by collaborators in the United States, Italy and Spain. The sample metadata nearly always contained a de-identified subject ID, COVID-19 status, age in years and sex. The prospective study material was composed of cDNA or gDNA derived from T cells, B-cell-depleted T cells, or PBMCs. The dataset comprised deeply sampled blood TCRbeta repertoires from subjects exposed to, actively infected with, or recovered from COVID-19. The samples were drawn from the first 160 participants of the ongoing ImmuneRACE study and from over a thousand subjects provided by 6 global collaborators. A freely available public database, intended as a resource for researchers studying the immune response to SARS-CoV-2, is where the repertoires were released. HLA class I and class II types, where available, came from metadata supplied by the sample provider rather than from assay-based typing. Study-wide conclusions, independent of this receptor: Clinical and demographic metadata were provided uncurated, with the amount varying by source and participant.

TCRbeta CDR3 regions were amplified from genomic DNA using the immunoSEQ Assay, a bias-controlled multiplex PCR. The original pipeline was this. Within the assay, amplification of reference gene primers was used to estimate how many nucleated cells each sample contained. To quantify the absolute abundance of each unique TCRbeta CDR3 rearrangement, sequence reads were collapsed and filtered. For each sample, productive Simpson clonality was calculated by taking the square root of Simpson's diversity index across productive rearrangements. Held by TCRdb, this immuneACCESS table contains in-frame sequences only and omits some clones. Under half of the omission traces to an unresolved V gene where checked; the cause of the rest is unknown. The V and J calls and clone size come from that table; D and trimming were worked out from the DNA. For this sample there are about 90,000 clones; 75% to 90% appear just once. The top ten clonotypes cover roughly 30% of the sample.

The chain employs TRBV7-9 and TRBJ2-1, with TRBD2 identical over 13 junction bases. The sequencing input was peripheral blood. The TCR originated in an elderly woman with active or convalescent COVID-19. In nucleotides, the sequence is TGTGCCAGCAGCCCGGGACTAGCGGGGTTCAATGAGCAGTTCTTC. Translated, it gives CASSPGLAGFNEQFF.